Shown below are 16 T cell receptor beta chains from a single sample sequenced in a study of blood T cell repertoires in COVID-19. TCRdb's copy holds only in-frame clones and misses some; the assay was immunoSEQ multiplex PCR. Of a few hundred thousand clones listed, approximately 88% are singletons. The sample taken for sequencing was PBMCs or T cells enriched from blood (not recorded which). Receptor source: a middle-aged woman who had been exposed to COVID-19.

The chain joins TRBV12-3 or TRBV12-4 to TRBJ1-5; D is uncertain. The V end lost 7 bases, the J end lost 9 bases, and 10 bases lay between the germline ends. CDR3 length: 11 amino acids. The CDR3 bases are TGTGCCAGCACCGAAGCGGGGCCCCAGCATTTT. Its translation is CASTEAGPQHF.

The chain uses TRBV7-9 and TRBJ2-4, with D possibly matching TRBD2 (5 bases). Germline loops: CDR1 SEHNR, CDR2 FQNEAQ (reference sequence). V was clipped by 6 bases and J by 4 bases, with 13 bases between them. The CDR3 has 14 amino acids. Here the CDR3 DNA reads TGTGCCAGCAGGGACGGGAAACCAAAAAACATTCAGTACTTC. As protein: CASRDGKPKNIQYF.

This sequence joins TRBV12-3 or TRBV12-4 and TRBJ1-2; D is unresolved. The CDR3 is made up of 13 amino acids. The V end lost 6 bases, the J end lost 5 bases, and 13 bases lay between the germline ends. This CDR3 is CASSLPGRYGYTF. CDR3 bases: TGTGCCAGCAGCCTCCCGGGGAGATATGGCTACACCTTC.

CDR3 coding DNA: TGTGCCAGCAGTTTACTAGGCCAAGAGACCCAGTACTTC. This codes for CASSLLGQETQYF. The chain recombines TRBV27 with TRBJ2-5, with D hard to call. This CDR3 comprises 13 residues. Trimming pared 2 bases from V and 1 base from J, leaving 5 bases between. CDR1 is MNHEY and CDR2 is SMNVEV in the germline V gene (reference sequence).

V is TRBV30 and J is TRBJ1-2, with D possibly being TRBD1 (6 bases). The CDR3 is 13 amino acids. V shed 3 bases and J shed 0 bases, with 8 bases lying between them. The V gene's germline CDR1 is GTSNPN and CDR2 SVGIG (reference sequence). The DNA for the CDR3 is TGTGCCTGGAGGACAGGTCCTAACTATGGCTACACCTTC. It is translated as CAWRTGPNYGYTF.

The chain uses TRBV6-2 or TRBV6-3 and TRBJ1-5, with 9 bases aligning to TRBD1. The CDR3 runs 17 residues. In germline, CDR1 is MNHEY, CDR2 SVGEGT. V was clipped by 2 bases and J by 7 bases; unmatched bases: 12. DNA for the CDR3: TGTGCCAGCAGTTACCTCCCCACGGGACAGGGACGGCAGCCCCAGCATTTT. Its translation is CASSYLPTGQGRQPQHF.

CDR3 amino acids: CAIKGYYGYTF. Here the CDR3 DNA reads TGTGCCATCAAGGGGTACTATGGCTACACCTTC. The chain is built from TRBV10-3 and TRBJ1-2; a weak D match, TRBD1 (5 bases). The CDR3 sequence is 11 residues long. CDR1 is ENHRY, CDR2 SYGVKD, per germline. Trimming took 7 bases from V and 3 from J, leaving 6 bases between them.

This clone occurred once. This chain uses TRBV5-5 with TRBJ2-1; 9 bases fit TRBD2. Trimming removed 4 bases from V and 6 bases from J; junction bases left unmatched: 11. The CDR3 is 16 residues long. The germline CDR1 and CDR2 sequences are SGHKS and YYEKEE (reference sequence). CDR3 protein: CASSPSLAGLPNEQFF. CDR3 DNA sequence: TGTGCCAGCAGCCCATCGCTAGCGGGGCTTCCCAATGAGCAGTTCTTC. Based on the CDR3 plus reference TRBV5-5 and TRBJ2-1, the full variable domain is DAGVTQSPTHLIKTRGQQVTLRCSPISGHKSVSWYQQVLGQGPQFIFQYYEKEERGRGNFPDRFSARQFPNYSSELNVNALLLGDSALYLCASSPSLAGLPNEQFFGPGTRLTVL.

The chain has TRBV24-1 and TRBJ2-3; 9 bases are a match to TRBD1. The junction had 7 bases not matched to a gene; V was cut back by 3 bases and J by 4 bases. Germline V gene sequence: CDR1 KGHDR, CDR2 SFDVKD. This CDR3 has 16 amino acids. CDR3 loop: CATSDPGTGRPDTQYF. Here the CDR3 DNA reads TGTGCCACCAGTGATCCCGGGACAGGGCGACCAGATACGCAGTATTTT.

The V call is TRBV11-3, the J call TRBJ2-1; TRBD2 is a possible D gene (5 bases). Trimming took off 5 bases at V and 0 bases at J, with 14 bases between the two ends. The CDR3 is 16 residues long. Germline values: CDR1 SGHNT, CDR2 YENEEA. CDR3 sequence reads: CASSLRGLRSYNEQFF. DNA of the CDR3: TGTGCCAGCAGCCTCAGAGGACTCCGCTCCTACAATGAGCAGTTCTTC.

The rearrangement uses TRBV7-6 and TRBJ2-1; D might be TRBD2 (5 bases). The CDR3 has 16 residues. Trimming left V 1 base short and J 6 bases short, with 16 bases between. Looked up from germline, CDR1 is SGHVS and CDR2 is FNYEAQ. The CDR3 DNA is TGTGCCAGCAGCTTAGGGTCCGGGAACATTGTCAATGAGCAGTTCTTC. Translation gives CASSLGSGNIVNEQFF.

The V call is TRBV5-5, the J call TRBJ2-3; TRBD2 matches 9 bases. CDR3 length: 15 amino acids. Trimming at V came to 7 bases and at J to 3 bases, leaving 9 bases not matched to a gene. Germline CDR1 and CDR2: SGHKS and YYEKEE (reference sequence). The chain's CDR3 is CASLTSSGGTDTQYF. The CDR3 region has the DNA TGTGCCAGCTTAACGAGCAGCGGGGGGACAGATACGCAGTATTTT.

The rearrangement joins TRBV18 to TRBJ1-2; no clear D. The V and J ends lost 4 bases and 4 bases respectively, with 16 bases between them. CDR3 length: 15 amino acids. Germline V gives CDR1 KGHSH, CDR2 LQKENI. CDR3 in DNA: TGTGCCAGCTCACAACAGCGGACTGAATTCTATGGCTACACCTTC. This encodes CASSQQRTEFYGYTF.

This rearrangement joins TRBV30 to TRBJ2-1; the D gene is possibly TRBD2 (5 bases). Trimming shortened V by 0 bases and J by 10 bases, and 16 bases separated the two germline ends. CDR1 and CDR2 from the germline V gene are GTSNPN and SVGIG (reference sequence). This CDR3 spans 14 amino acids. This CDR3 reads CAWSVTWVATEQFF. In nucleotides, the CDR3 is TGTGCCTGGAGTGTAACTTGGGTAGCGACGGAGCAGTTCTTC.

J is TRBJ2-2 and V is TRBV7-2, with TRBD2 matching over 8 bases. Unmatched junction bases numbered 6, after V lost 5 bases and J lost 4 bases. Germline V CDR1 and CDR2: SGHTA, FQGNSA. The CDR3 has 15 residues. CDR3 nucleotide sequence: TGTGCCAGCAGCCTAAGGGCGGGGGGCACCGGGGAGCTGTTTTTT. Its translation is CASSLRAGGTGELFF. Full variable domain (rest looked up from reference TRBV7-2 and TRBJ2-2): GAGVSQSPSNKVTEKGKDVELRCDPISGHTALYWYRQSLGQGLEFLIYFQGNSAPDKSGLPSDRFSAERTGGSVSTLTIQRTQQEDSAVYLCASSLRAGGTGELFFGEGSRLTVL.

The rearrangement joins TRBV7-2 to TRBJ2-5, with D unclear. The CDR3 is 13 amino acids. From germline, CDR1 is SGHTA and CDR2 FQGNSA. V lost 2 bases to trimming and J lost 4 bases, with 8 bases between them. CDR3 in amino acids: CASSLLFGETQYF. The CDR3 nucleotides are TGTGCCAGCAGCTTACTTTTCGGAGAGACCCAGTACTTC.